This TCR beta chain was retrieved from a study of shared clonotypes between healthy human individuals (TCRdb year 2020). Regarding the research as a whole: A couple of women and a few men aged 18 to 49 years were included in the cohort. Per donor, three plates each were used for CD4 naive and CD4 memory, two for CD8 naive, and one for CD8 memory. To estimate repertoire size and how much clonotypes are shared between individuals, the study performed deep sequencing of blood TCR repertoires from about five healthy adults. Libraries were prepared and TCR repertoires were sequenced by different laboratories using diverse techniques, in order to increase sequencing depth and limit assay-specific biases. Each donor's leukapheresis produced roughly between about 0.85 and 10 billion PBMCs.

Here is what the overall study found, with its caveats: Based on pairwise subsampling, the degree of clonotype sharing among donors was expected to be affected by sequencing depth. Compared with non-shared clonotypes, clonotypes shared by all four sorted-subset donors had higher generation probabilities. When four donors were compared, the shared fraction of clonotypes was 5% to 6.5% for naive CD4, roughly 3.3% for naive CD8, 2% to 2.5% for memory CD4, and around 0.37% for memory CD8. Because the study included only a small number of donors, the genetic and exposure-history diversity represented was limited. Naive subsets generally had larger estimated clonotype richness than memory subsets did. Incomplete sequencing was indicated by rarefaction of sorted-subset datasets, despite the large sequencing depth. Sampling was restricted to blood, and TCR repertoires in tissue are likely to differ from TCR repertoires in blood.

CD8 naive samples were obtained by positive selection for CCR7 among CD45RO-negative cells, yielding a CD45RA+CCR7+ population from which TemRA cells were excluded. Healthy HIV-negative adults with no recently reported acute infections or vaccinations were included as donors. All donors were Caucasian adults living in Nashville, Tennessee, USA. After blood collection by leukapheresis, PBMCs were isolated using Ficoll-Histopaque density gradient centrifugation and then cryopreserved in the vapor phase of liquid nitrogen. Purity and quantity of every magnetically sorted T cell population were checked by analytical flow cytometry. Genomic DNA was isolated from every sorted fraction and measured by UV absorbance on a Nanodrop 2000c. The CDR3 runs 15 residues from the cysteine to the phenylalanine. The sequence is cut down to CDR3 DNA, 45 bases in frame from base 1. The germline V end is reduced by 6 bases and the J end by 0 bases; junction bases left unmatched: 8. CDR1 and CDR2 are drawn from the germline V gene: SQVTM, ANQGSEA.

On this clone: Its antigen remains unidentified. Base qualities are not provided; no much larger clone lies one nucleotide away.

Using the deep immunoSEQ assay, TCR CDR3 regions were amplified from genomic DNA by multiplex PCR. For each cell subset, the extracted genomic DNA was distributed evenly across all wells of several immunoSEQ 96-well plates, and each plate served as one replicate. For sorted subsets, about 220 ng of genomic DNA, equivalent to some 30,000 T cell genomes, went into each replicate PCR. Purified libraries were quantified with a Qubit 3.0 fluorometer, sized on a Bioanalyzer 2100, and re-quantified with the KAPA Library Quantification kit. A separate single-read 150-cycle Illumina NextSeq 550 flow cell was used to sequence each immunoSEQ 96-well plate. Concerning the study's data processing: Because the immunoSEQ output held only junctional sequences and lacked quality scores, the filtering could not match the filtering applied to full-length reads. Sequences were annotated with PyIR, a Python wrapper for IgBLAST v1.9, and V/J genes and CDR3 were assigned using IMGT germline references. Any read was removed if the V/J assignment was weak (E-value above 1e-6), the CDR3 was missing, or the read contained stop codons, out-of-frame junctions, or ambiguous translated residues. V3J clonotypes were defined as sequences sharing an identical inferred V gene, J gene, and CDR3 amino acid sequence. The percentage overlap between two repertoires was calculated by dividing the number of shared unique clonotypes by the size of the smaller repertoire. Repertoire richness was assessed with RTK rarefaction, the Chao1 estimator, and Recon v2.1 estimates of unobserved clonotypes. Generation probabilities were computed with OLGA for all TCRbeta clonotypes obtained by the gDNA method from a few donors. Not all clones reach the TCRdb copy of this immuneACCESS table, which keeps in-frame sequences only. Checked studies attribute under half of the gap to unresolved V genes and leave the rest unexplained. The V and J calls and clone size are taken from that table; D and trimming were inferred from the DNA. The sample table holds about 1,900,000 clones, of which over 85% were seen once. The ten largest account for less than 1.5% of the sample.

The chain links TRBV29-1 with TRBJ2-1, and 7 junction bases match TRBD1. This clonotype was sampled from a man younger than 35 in good health. The sequencing input was naive CD8+ T cells sorted from blood. Sample cell subset or site, as interpreted from the label and publication: CD45RA+CCR7+. The nucleotide sequence reads TGCAGCGTCGTTGACAGGGAAGGCTCCTACAATGAGCAGTTCTTC. It translates as CSVVDREGSYNEQFF.